This is a list of T cell receptor beta chains from one sample in a study of blood T cell repertoires in COVID-19. Libraries were prepared by immunoSEQ multiplex PCR; TCRdb keeps only in-frame clonotypes and omits some of them. The repertoire holds 110,000 or so clones, with approximately 90% as singletons. Sample: peripheral blood. These receptors all stem from a woman aged 50 to 60 with acute or convalescent COVID-19. CDR3s include the opening cysteine and the closing phenylalanine or tryptophan. The D gene is left open where the match is weak. Not all rows give a size; the values are once, few, many and, for expanded clones, a class.

d_call	j_call	clone_size	v_call	cdr3_nt	cdr3_aa
.	TRBJ1-1	.	TRBV3-1/TRBV3-2	TGTGCCAGCAGCCAAGAAAGGAGAACTGAAGCTTTCTTT	CASSQERRTEAFF
TRBD2	TRBJ2-1	.	TRBV30	TGTGCCTCCGATGAGGGGGCGTCTAGCGGGGGGGCCTTCAACAATGAGCAGTTCTTC	CASDEGASSGGAFNNEQFF
TRBD1	TRBJ1-1	.	TRBV29-1	TGCAGCGTCCCGGACAGGGCGGACACTGAAGCTTTCTTT	CSVPDRADTEAFF
TRBD1	TRBJ2-7	.	TRBV5-4	TGTGCCAGCAGCTCATATCCGTTGACAGGGCAGTACGAGCAGTACTTC	CASSSYPLTGQYEQYF
.	TRBJ1-2	.	TRBV6-1	TGTGCCAGCAGTGAAGCAAACGGGGATGGCTACACCTTC	CASSEANGDGYTF
TRBD1	TRBJ1-2	.	TRBV2	TGTGCCAGCAGTCGGAAGGGGGCAGACTATGGCTACACCTTC	CASSRKGADYGYTF
TRBD1	TRBJ2-1	once	TRBV7-9	TGTGCCAGCAGCCCACAGGGGGCGCAGAATGAGCAGTTCTTC	CASSPQGAQNEQFF
TRBD1	TRBJ1-1	.	TRBV7-2	TGTGCCAGCAGCTTAGTTTCACAGGGGGCCCCGGGGGCTGAAGCTTTCTTT	CASSLVSQGAPGAEAFF
.	TRBJ2-1	.	TRBV7-3	TGTGCCAGCAGCGTTGGACTACCCTCATCCAGGGAGCAGTTCTTC	CASSVGLPSSREQFF
TRBD1	TRBJ2-7	.	TRBV6-5	TGTGCCAGCAGTTATGGGACAGGGAGCGAGCAGTACTTC	CASSYGTGSEQYF
TRBD1	TRBJ2-1	.	TRBV7-3	TGTGCCAGCAGCTTCCAGCAGAGGGGCCTGGGGACAGATGAGCAGTTCTTC	CASSFQQRGLGTDEQFF
.	TRBJ2-7	.	TRBV3-1/TRBV3-2	TGTGCCGCCGGGGGCGGGGGAAGCTCCTACGAGCAGTACTTC	CAAGGGGSSYEQYF
.	TRBJ1-1	.	TRBV13	TGTGCCAGCAGCTTACGTCAGTCCTTGAACACTGAAGCTTTCTTT	CASSLRQSLNTEAFF
TRBD2	TRBJ2-3	.	TRBV6-5	TGTGCCAGCAGCTTAAGACTAGCGGGAGATACGCAGTATTTT	CASSLRLAGDTQYF
TRBD1	TRBJ1-2	.	TRBV28	TGTGCCGGGCGCACAGGGGGCTATGGCTACACCTTC	CAGRTGGYGYTF
.	TRBJ1-2	.	TRBV10-2	TGCGCCAGCAGTGTCGACGGGGTGGGTGGCTACACCTTC	CASSVDGVGGYTF
.	TRBJ1-5	once	TRBV6-5	TGTGCCAGCGTCAGGGGCAATCAGCCCCAGCATTTT	CASVRGNQPQHF
.	TRBJ1-1	.	TRBV15	TGTGCCACCAGCAGATATATACAGGGGAACACTGAAGCTTTCTTT	CATSRYIQGNTEAFF
TRBD2	TRBJ2-3	.	TRBV10-3	TGTGCCACCTCTTCCGTGGGAGGGCCCGCAGATACGCAGTATTTT	CATSSVGGPADTQYF
TRBD1	TRBJ1-2	.	TRBV19	TGTGCCAGTAGTATTACAGGGGGGCAAAATGGCTACACCTTC	CASSITGGQNGYTF
.	TRBJ2-7	.	TRBV15	TGTGCCACCAGCAGAGATAGTGGTACCTCCTACGAGCAGTACTTC	CATSRDSGTSYEQYF
.	TRBJ1-2	.	TRBV30	TGTGCCTGGTTTTGGGGGGACTATGGCTACACCTTC	CAWFWGDYGYTF
TRBD2	TRBJ2-1	.	TRBV11-3	TGTGCCAGCAGCAAAACTAGCGTCGGGTACAATGAGCAGTTCTTC	CASSKTSVGYNEQFF
.	TRBJ2-2	.	TRBV7-2	TGTGCCAGCAGCCAGCAACAGGTTCCCACCGGGGAGCTGTTTTTT	CASSQQQVPTGELFF
.	TRBJ1-2	.	TRBV7-2	TGTGCCAGCAGCCAAATACAGGGAGAGCTGGGTCACACCTTC	CASSQIQGELGHTF
TRBD1	TRBJ1-6	.	TRBV9	TGTGCCAGCAGCGAGGGGACAGGGGCTTCACCCCTCCACTTT	CASSEGTGASPLHF
TRBD1	TRBJ2-1	.	TRBV28	TGTGCCAGCAGCCGGGGACAGGACAATGAGCAGTTCTTC	CASSRGQDNEQFF
TRBD2	TRBJ2-1	.	TRBV30	TGTGCCTGGGCACCGGGACTAGCGGGAAATGAGCAGTTCTTC	CAWAPGLAGNEQFF
TRBD1	TRBJ1-5	.	TRBV30	TGTGCCTGGAGACGACCAGGGACAGGGGTTCAGCCCCAGCATTTT	CAWRRPGTGVQPQHF
.	TRBJ1-5	few	TRBV12-3/TRBV12-4	TGTGCCAGCAGTAAGGGAGCGAATCAGCCCCAGCATTTT	CASSKGANQPQHF
.	TRBJ2-7	.	TRBV7-9	TGTGCCAGCAGCTCCAGGGACAAACCCTACGAGCAGTACTTC	CASSSRDKPYEQYF
TRBD1	TRBJ1-1	.	TRBV10-3	TGTGCCATTAAACAGGGGGCCGGACGTGGAATGGACACTGAAGCTTTCTTT	CAIKQGAGRGMDTEAFF
.	TRBJ1-5	.	TRBV2	TGTGCCAGCAACCGGGACAACCTTAGCAATCAGCCCCAGCATTTT	CASNRDNLSNQPQHF
.	TRBJ1-3	.	TRBV19	TGTGCCAGTAGTACTTTCGACAGGACCTCTGGAAACACCATATATTTT	CASSTFDRTSGNTIYF
TRBD1	TRBJ1-1	.	TRBV3-1/TRBV3-2	TGTGCCAGCAGCCCACCGGGACAGATCACTGAAGCTTTCTTT	CASSPPGQITEAFF
TRBD2	TRBJ2-1	.	TRBV7-3	TGTGCCAGCAGCTCTCGACTAGCGACCTACAATGAGCAGTTCTTC	CASSSRLATYNEQFF
TRBD1	TRBJ1-2	.	TRBV7-9	TGTGCCAGCAGCCGAGACAGGGGCCCCTCTTGGGGCTACACCTTC	CASSRDRGPSWGYTF
.	TRBJ1-2	.	TRBV7-5	TGTGCCAGAAGCTTAGCAGGGGACGATGGCTACACCTTC	CARSLAGDDGYTF
.	TRBJ2-5	.	TRBV7-9	TGTGCCAGCAGCTTAACCGGGAACCTAGAGACCCAGTACTTC	CASSLTGNLETQYF
.	TRBJ2-7	.	TRBV27	TGTGCCAGCAGTTTAGCCCCTGCCAGGGGGGCGTACGAGCAGTACTTC	CASSLAPARGAYEQYF
.	TRBJ1-5	.	TRBV6-5	TGTGCCAGCAGGGGGGGAGCCCAGCATTTT	CASRGGAQHF
TRBD1	TRBJ1-5	few	TRBV2	TGTGCCAGCAGTCCACCGGGACAGGGTTCGCCCCAGCATTTT	CASSPPGQGSPQHF
.	TRBJ2-7	.	TRBV9	TGTGCCAGCAGCGTTAGACAGGGACTCGCAGGGGACGAGCAGTACTTC	CASSVRQGLAGDEQYF
TRBD1	TRBJ1-4	.	TRBV19	TGTGCCAGTAGTTTCCATACAGGGGAAACTAATGAAAAACTGTTTTTT	CASSFHTGETNEKLFF
.	TRBJ1-5	.	TRBV20-1	TGCAGTGCTAGTACCGGGGATAGCAATCAGCCCCAGCATTTT	CSASTGDSNQPQHF